Sequencing of this T cell receptor (beta chain) was carried out in a study of T cell responses to AZD1222 COVID-19 vaccine. Study-level background: It was second doses at about 4 or about 12 weeks that were pooled. General study results and limits: Only a handful of individuals given AZD1222 were seropositive at baseline. Spike-specific TCR breadth and depth were elevated following two AZD1222 doses.

CDR1 is SGHRS and CDR2 is YFSETQ in the germline V gene. This CDR3 has 17 residues. Trimming took off 0 bases at V and 3 bases at J, with 19 bases between the two ends. The protocol was immunoSEQ multiplex PCR, while the TCRdb copy is restricted to in-frame clones and leaves out a portion. This sample has 110,000 to 150,000 clones; over 90% occur once, and the top ten carry under 6.5%. Note on this clone: Antigen unknown.

This receptor was taken from an adult in good health. The sequences come from peripheral blood, collected on day 0 of AZD1222 vaccination. V usage is TRBV5-1 and J usage is TRBJ2-7; possible D gene TRBD2, 5 bases. CDR3 protein: CASSLEPSSDLSYEQYF. The CDR3 nucleotides are TGCGCCAGCAGCTTGGAGCCGAGTAGCGACCTGAGCTACGAGCAGTACTTC.